The present T cell receptor (beta chain) was sequenced within a study of post-analysis software for immune sequencing data. For the study at large: There were relapsing-remitting, secondary progressive and progressive-relapsing multiple sclerosis among the disease courses included.

Unique molecular identifiers had been added to the TCR beta cDNA libraries. About 460,000 cDNA molecules were obtained from approximately 0.91 to 9.4 million T cells. MiXCR, applied by TCRdb to the PCR reads, yields one record per CDR3 protein. The sample lists about 620,000 distinct CDR3 sequences, 44% occurring once. CDR1 is MGHRA, CDR2 YSYEKL, per germline. This CDR3 region has 16 residues. The junction had 14 bases not matched to a gene; V was cut back by 3 bases and J by 8 bases. In regard to this clonotype: What it binds is unknown.

Study-level results: Patients had higher frequencies than controls of four to six TRBV segments, including TRBV5-6, TRBV5-1 and TRBV20-1. F measure clustering grouped samples strongly by preparation batch. Patients with multiple sclerosis recorded significantly lower normalized Chao1 diversity than controls, the study found.

The sequenced sample consisted of blood. The J gene is TRBJ1-2, the V gene TRBV4-1, with 8 bases identical to TRBD1. The receptor comes from a girl under 18 with multiple sclerosis. This chain's CDR3 is CASSQGRGQASRGYTF. The CDR3 region has the DNA TGCGCCAGCAGCCAGGGAAGGGGACAGGCCAGTCGGGGCTACACCTTC.